This passage covers 25 T cell receptor beta chains from one sample sequenced in a study of T cells in localized non-small cell lung cancer. The data were produced by immunoSEQ multiplex PCR, yet TCRdb's version contains in-frame clones alone and is incomplete. The table records over 35,000 clones, around 81% of them present only once. The sequences come from peripheral blood mononuclear cells, collected before any cancer treatment. Every receptor here comes from a male donor aged 60 or older with stage II lung adenocarcinoma.

The V and J genes are TRBV28 and TRBJ1-2; TRBD1 agrees at 10 bases. CDR1 and CDR2 (germline): MDHEN, SYDVKM. This CDR3 has 15 amino acids. V shed 5 bases, J shed 2 bases, and the junction held 5 bases outside the gene matches. CDR3: CASSQVTGGNYGYTF. CDR3 nucleotide sequence: TGTGCCAGCAGTCAGGTGACAGGGGGCAACTATGGCTACACCTTC.

This clone is a singleton in its sample. The chain couples TRBV30 to TRBJ1-4; a weak D match, TRBD1 (5 bases). V lost 3 bases, J lost 5 bases, and 13 bases lay in between. Germline V lookup: CDR1 GTSNPN, CDR2 SVGIG (reference sequence). The CDR3 runs to 14 residues. CDR3 in DNA: TGTGCCTGGAGAGGAGACAGTGAGAATGAAAAACTGTTTTTT. Translation gives CAWRGDSENEKLFF.

As DNA, the CDR3 is TGTGCCAGCAGCTTTAGTGCCGACTATGGCTACACCTTC. Its translation: CASSFSADYGYTF. The J gene is TRBJ1-2, the V gene TRBV7-9; D not resolved. The V and J ends lost 3 bases and 3 bases respectively, with 8 bases between them. CDR3 length: 13 residues. Germline V gives CDR1 SEHNR, CDR2 FQNEAQ (reference sequence).

The CDR3 loop is CASRPGELFF. CDR3 in DNA: TGTGCCAGCAGACCCGGGGAGCTGTTTTTT. This chain joins TRBV27 and TRBJ2-2; D is unclear. Germline V gives CDR1 MNHEY, CDR2 SMNVEV (reference sequence). The CDR3 has 10 amino acids. V was pared by 6 bases and J by 6 bases, with 2 bases between.

This clone was seen a single time. The chain carries TRBV29-1 and TRBJ1-3; TRBD1 is a possible D gene (5 bases). Germline V gives CDR1 SQVTM, CDR2 ANQGSEA. The CDR3 consists of 14 residues. Trimming pared 4 bases from V and 0 bases from J, leaving 10 bases between. The CDR3 is CSVVEGTSGNTIYF. The CDR3 nucleotides are TGCAGCGTTGTGGAGGGGACCTCTGGAAACACCATATATTTT. The full variable domain, rest sourced from reference TRBV29-1 and TRBJ1-3, is SAVISQKPSRDICQRGTSLTIQCQVDSQVTMMFWYRQQPGQSLTLIATANQGSEATYESGFVIDKFPISRPNLTFSTLTVSNMSPEDSSIYLCSVVEGTSGNTIYFGEGSWLTVV.

This chain joins TRBV7-8 and TRBJ2-1; D remains unclear. Trimming removed 3 bases from V and 1 base from J, with 10 bases in between. Germline V gene lookup returns CDR1 SGHVS and CDR2 FQNEAQ. The CDR3 is made up of 15 amino acids. The CDR3 DNA sequence: TGTGCCAGCAGCTTCCGAATCGGGTCCTACAATGAGCAGTTCTTC. It codes for CASSFRIGSYNEQFF.

The rearrangement links TRBV5-1 to TRBJ2-3; 7 bases are a match to TRBD2. The CDR3 has 15 residues. The germline CDR1 and CDR2 sequences are SGHRS and YFSETQ. The V and J ends lost 1 base and 2 bases, in that order; junction bases with no gene match: 4. The CDR3 protein is CASSLSGMYTDTQYF. The CDR3, as DNA: TGCGCCAGCAGCTTGAGCGGGATGTACACAGATACGCAGTATTTT. Full variable domain (outside the CDR3, taken from reference TRBV5-1 and TRBJ2-3): KAGVTQTPRYLIKTRGQQVTLSCSPISGHRSVSWYQQTPGQGLQFLFEYFSETQRNKGNFPGRFSGRQFSNSRSEMNVSTLELGDSALYLCASSLSGMYTDTQYFGPGTRLTVL.

This clone was picked up one time. The V call is TRBV28, the J call TRBJ1-3; 10 bases are a match to TRBD1. V shed 7 bases and J 5 bases; nucleotides not matched to a gene: 8. The CDR3 is made up of 15 amino acids. The V gene's germline CDR1 is MDHEN and CDR2 SYDVKM. The CDR3 DNA reads TGTGCCAGCACCCTCGGACAGGGGGTGAGAAACACCATATATTTT. It codes for CASTLGQGVRNTIYF.

This clone was seen once. The J gene is TRBJ2-1, the V gene TRBV10-3; D perhaps matches TRBD2 (6 bases). The CDR3 spans 11 residues. V was clipped by 4 bases and J by 10 bases, with 8 bases between them. The germline CDR1 and CDR2 sequences are ENHRY and SYGVKD. The CDR3 is CAISGGDEQFF. The CDR3 bases are TGTGCCATCAGTGGGGGGGACGAGCAGTTCTTC.

This chain uses TRBV6-6 with TRBJ2-7; D not certain. The CDR3 covers 14 residues. Trimming pared 5 bases from V and 0 bases from J, leaving 11 bases between. CDR1 MNHNY and CDR2 SVGAGI come from the germline V gene (reference sequence). CDR3 sequence (DNA): TGTGCCAGCAGTCCCGGGCCTCGCTCCTACGAGCAGTACTTC. As protein: CASSPGPRSYEQYF.

The chain carries TRBV4-2 and TRBJ1-2; D is uncertain. Germline loops: CDR1 LGHNA, CDR2 YNFKEQ. Trimming removed 1 base from V and 0 bases from J, with 12 bases in between. The CDR3 extends over 16 amino acids. For the CDR3, the DNA is TGTGCCAGCAGCCAAGTGGGGATGGGATCTAACTATGGCTACACCTTC. It codes for CASSQVGMGSNYGYTF.

The rearrangement links TRBV5-1 to TRBJ2-1; D possibly corresponds to TRBD1 (6 bases). The germline V gene encodes CDR1 SGHRS and CDR2 YFSETQ. V lost 0 bases and J lost 0, with 10 bases in between. The CDR3 is 16 amino acids. In DNA form, the CDR3 reads TGCGCCAGCAGCTTGGGGACAGCGAGCTCCTACAATGAGCAGTTCTTC. It codes for CASSLGTASSYNEQFF.

The chain joins TRBV29-1 to TRBJ1-1; D call uncertain. The CDR3 covers 14 residues. Between the trimmed V and J ends, which lost 0 bases and 1 base, there was a span of 9 bases. CDR1 is SQVTM, CDR2 ANQGSEA, per germline. This chain's CDR3 is CSVEDRGRNTEAFF. Written as DNA, the CDR3 is TGCAGCGTTGAAGATCGAGGGCGGAACACTGAAGCTTTCTTT.

The CDR3 bases are TGCGCCAGCGGCCGACGGGACCAGAACACCGGGGAGCTGTTTTTT. It codes for CASGRRDQNTGELFF. The rearrangement links TRBV4-1 to TRBJ2-2, with D perhaps assigned TRBD1 or TRBD2 (5 bases each). The CDR3 contains 15 residues. Looked up from germline, CDR1 is MGHRA and CDR2 is YSYEKL. V dropped 8 bases and J dropped 1 base, with 14 bases sitting between them.

The chain combines TRBV5-6 with TRBJ2-3; 7 positions agree with TRBD2. The CDR3 spans 16 residues. Germline CDR1 is SGHDT and CDR2 is YYEEEE. V shed 4 bases, J shed 2 bases, and the junction held 10 bases outside the gene matches. CDR3 protein: CASSELGGGITDTQYF. DNA of the CDR3: TGTGCCAGCAGCGAATTGGGGGGAGGGATCACAGATACGCAGTATTTT.

The chain combines TRBV2 with TRBJ1-1; 8 nucleotides line up with TRBD1. The CDR3 extends over 18 amino acids. The germline gives CDR1 SNHLY, CDR2 FYNNEI. Trimming at V came to 7 bases and at J to 1 base, leaving 17 bases not matched to a gene. The CDR3 DNA follows: TGTGCCAGCAACCCGGGACAGGCCTCTCATGGGTGGAACACTGAAGCTTTCTTT. Residues: CASNPGQASHGWNTEAFF. The whole variable domain, filled in from reference TRBV2 and TRBJ1-1, reads EPEVTQTPSHQVTQMGQEVILRCVPISNHLYFYWYRQILGQKVEFLVSFYNNEISEKSEIFDDQFSVERPDGSNFTLKIRSTKLEDSAMYFCASNPGQASHGWNTEAFFGQGTRLTVV.

The rearrangement links TRBV28 to TRBJ1-1; D call uncertain. Per germline, CDR1 MDHEN and CDR2 SYDVKM. The CDR3 covers 11 residues. V lost 6 bases to trimming and J lost 1 base, with 3 bases between them. CDR3 region: CASRSNTEAFF. CDR3 nucleotides: TGTGCCAGCAGATCGAACACTGAAGCTTTCTTT.

This clone was seen a few times. The chain links TRBV29-1 to TRBJ1-1; maybe TRBD1 (6 bases). This CDR3 is 10 amino acids long. Germline values: CDR1 SQVTM, CDR2 ANQGSEA. Trimming left V 7 bases short and J 8 bases short, with 11 bases between. CDR3 sequence reads: CSAGVTEAFF. CDR3 nucleotide sequence: TGCAGCGCAGGGGTGACGGAAGCTTTCTTT.

The V call is TRBV7-2, the J call TRBJ2-3; 9 positions agree with TRBD1. The CDR3 extends over 15 amino acids. Looked up from germline, CDR1 is SGHTA and CDR2 is FQGNSA. V lost 5 bases, J lost 3 bases, and 6 bases stayed unmatched. The CDR3 nucleotides are TGTGCCAGCAGCCCCGGGACAGGGCGGACAGATACGCAGTATTTT. Residues: CASSPGTGRTDTQYF.

CDR3 in amino acids: CASSDRGSVAGELFF. The CDR3 nucleotides read TGTGCCAGCAGTGATAGAGGGTCGGTGGCCGGGGAGCTGTTTTTT. The rearrangement links TRBV2 to TRBJ2-2, with D tentatively TRBD2 (5 bases). Per germline, CDR1 SNHLY and CDR2 FYNNEI. The CDR3 covers 15 residues. The germline V and J ends were trimmed by 3 bases and 6 bases, with 14 bases remaining between them.

The chain is built from TRBV4-3 and TRBJ1-4; D call uncertain. V lost 0 bases and J 8 bases, leaving 7 bases between the germline ends. The CDR3 length is 13 residues. From germline, CDR1 is LGHNA and CDR2 YSLEER. The CDR3 spells CASSQDRTEKLFF. CDR3 nucleotides: TGCGCCAGCAGCCAAGATCGGACCGAAAAACTGTTTTTT.

Only one count was recorded for this clone. The rearrangement links TRBV7-2 to TRBJ2-2; 7 nucleotides align to TRBD2. Unmatched junction bases numbered 7, after V lost 5 bases and J lost 1 base. This CDR3 contains 16 residues. Germline loops: CDR1 SGHTA, CDR2 FQGNSA. CDR3 coding DNA: TGTGCCAGCAGCCTCTCGATAGCGGGGAACACCGGGGAGCTGTTTTTT. Encoded protein: CASSLSIAGNTGELFF.

The CDR3 spells CASSEGFWTSGRTYNEQFF. The CDR3 DNA reads as TGTGCCAGCAGTGAAGGGTTCTGGACTAGCGGGAGAACCTACAATGAGCAGTTCTTC. The chain combines TRBV6-1 with TRBJ2-1, with 13 bases that match TRBD2. This CDR3 contains 19 residues. After removal of 1 base from V and 2 bases from J, the junction contained 8 bases not matched to a gene. Germline assignment: CDR1 MNHNS and CDR2 SASEGT.

The chain carries TRBV18 and TRBJ2-7, with D perhaps matching TRBD2 (6 bases). CDR1 and CDR2 (germline): KGHSH, LQKENI. With 6 bases removed from V and 5 bases from J, the gap between germline ends came to 20 bases. The CDR3 length is 15 residues. CDR3 DNA sequence: TGTGCCAGCTCGCAAAGGGTTCAGGGAGGTAACGAGCAGTACTTC. Translation: CASSQRVQGGNEQYF.

The V call is TRBV19, the J call TRBJ1-1; 8 nucleotides line up with TRBD1. V lost 7 bases to trimming and J lost 5 bases; unmatched junction nucleotides: 9. The CDR3 is 14 residues long. Germline CDR1 and CDR2: LNHDA and SQIVND (reference sequence). This CDR3 reads CASTMRTGWTEAFF. CDR3 DNA sequence: TGTGCCAGTACCATGAGGACAGGGTGGACTGAAGCTTTCTTT. Combining the CDR3 with reference TRBV19 and TRBJ1-1 gives the whole variable domain DGGITQSPKYLFRKEGQNVTLSCEQNLNHDAMYWYRQDPGQGLRLIYYSQIVNDFQKGDIAEGYSVSREKKESFPLTVTSAQKNPTAFYLCASTMRTGWTEAFFGQGTRLTVV.